This TCR beta chain was captured by sequencing in a study of blood T cell repertoires in COVID-19. Study overall: T cells, B-cell-depleted T cells, or PBMCs provided the cDNA or gDNA that served as material.

This clone was seen just once. In the study's own analysis: Estimation of nucleated cell counts was performed using reference gene primer amplification. Libraries were prepared by immunoSEQ multiplex PCR; TCRdb keeps only in-frame clonotypes and omits some of them. V, J and clone size are taken as reported in that table, and D and trimming were inferred from the DNA itself. The sample has about 250,000 clones; roughly 84% are singletons. The TCR sequence derives from a woman between 40 and 55 years old who had recovered from COVID-19. The specimen sequenced was peripheral blood.

In nucleotides, the CDR3 is TGTGCCAGCAGGTTTCAGACAGGGAACGAGCAGTACTTC. Residues: CASRFQTGNEQYF. The chain recombines TRBV12-3 or TRBV12-4 with TRBJ2-7; 7 nucleotides agree with TRBD1. With 6 bases clipped from V and 5 bases from J, the junction kept 7 bases outside the gene matches. This CDR3 spans 13 amino acids.